This T cell receptor beta chain was observed in a study of cytomegalovirus exposure and HLA in healthy donors. General observations from the study: TCR beta sequences reportedly predicted most subjects' HLA-A and HLA-B alleles accurately. Reported performance of the classifier showed diagnosis of cytomegalovirus status with high specificity and sensitivity. Trimming of TCR beta V- and J-genes showed a link, identified in a later analysis, to a missense DCLRE1C variant.

Points on this clone: Its antigen is unidentified.

PCR primers comprised 60 Vbeta and 13 Jbeta primers. Sequencing was performed with immunoSEQ multiplex PCR; in TCRdb, only in-frame clones are kept and a portion is missing. Of about 200,000 clones in the sample, 55% to 75% are singletons; the top ten hold roughly 2.5%. After removal of 5 bases from V and 0 bases from J, the junction contained 2 bases not matched to a gene. The germline gives CDR1 LNHDA, CDR2 SQIVND (reference sequence). The CDR3 is 14 residues long. The rearrangement joins TRBV19 to TRBJ1-1; 8 positions match TRBD1. The TCR originated in a man aged 35-49 years in good health and CMV-seropositive. Sequencing input: PBMCs. CDR3 coding DNA: TGTGCCAGTAGTCCGGACAGGGTGAACACTGAAGCTTTCTTT. As protein: CASSPDRVNTEAFF.